These T cell receptor beta chains were read from a single sample in a study of T cells in localized non-small cell lung cancer. This table comes from immunoSEQ multiplex PCR, and its TCRdb copy is limited to in-frame clones, with some not included. The sample lists roughly 36,000 clones, over 80% occurring once. Sequenced material: PBMCs, taken before any cancer treatment. Every receptor here comes from a man aged 40 to 69 with stage II lung adenocarcinoma. Each CDR3 is given with its conserved first and last residue. The D gene is left open where the match is weak. For some rows the clone size is stated as once, few or many, or as a class when expanded; others skip it.

d_gene: NA
v_gene: TRBV11-2
j_gene: TRBJ2-2
abundance: NA
CDR3nt: TGTGCAAGCGGGCTAGGGGGTGGAACCGGGGAGCTGTTTTTT
CDR3aa: CASGLGGGTGELFF

d_gene: NA
v_gene: TRBV19
j_gene: TRBJ2-3
abundance: NA
CDR3nt: TGTGCCAGTAGTTATCAGACTGCCCGCGATACGCAGTATTTT
CDR3aa: CASSYQTARDTQYF

d_gene: NA
v_gene: TRBV7-3
j_gene: TRBJ2-1
abundance: NA
CDR3nt: TGTGCCAGCAGCTTTCAGAAGAGCTCCTACAATGAGCAGTTCTTC
CDR3aa: CASSFQKSSYNEQFF

d_gene: NA
v_gene: TRBV5-8
j_gene: TRBJ2-6
abundance: NA
CDR3nt: TGTGCCAGCAGCCGTTCACGGGGGATAGCGGACTCTGGGGCCAACGTCCTGACTTTC
CDR3aa: CASSRSRGIADSGANVLTF

d_gene: NA
v_gene: TRBV6-5
j_gene: TRBJ1-1
abundance: NA
CDR3nt: TGTGCCAGCAGTTACTCGCAGGGGCGCACTGAAGCTTTCTTT
CDR3aa: CASSYSQGRTEAFF

d_gene: NA
v_gene: TRBV6-1
j_gene: TRBJ1-4
abundance: NA
CDR3nt: TGTGCCAGCAGTGGCCGAACGGCCGGGCCTAATGAAAAACTGTTTTTT
CDR3aa: CASSGRTAGPNEKLFF

d_gene: NA
v_gene: TRBV7-6
j_gene: TRBJ1-1
abundance: NA
CDR3nt: TGTGCCAGCAGCTTAGAACAGAACACTGAAGCTTTCTTT
CDR3aa: CASSLEQNTEAFF

d_gene: NA
v_gene: TRBV5-4
j_gene: TRBJ1-2
abundance: once
CDR3nt: TGTGCCAGCAGCGCACTCCAGGGGATACGGGGCTACACCTTC
CDR3aa: CASSALQGIRGYTF

d_gene: NA
v_gene: TRBV11-2
j_gene: TRBJ1-5
abundance: NA
CDR3nt: TGTGCCAGCAGCTTGGGGTATCAGCCCCAGCATTTT
CDR3aa: CASSLGYQPQHF

d_gene: NA
v_gene: TRBV5-1
j_gene: TRBJ1-3
abundance: NA
CDR3nt: TGCGCCAGCAGCTTGGACACGGGGCTCTCTGGAAACACCATATATTTT
CDR3aa: CASSLDTGLSGNTIYF

d_gene: NA
v_gene: TRBV9
j_gene: TRBJ1-1
abundance: NA
CDR3nt: TGTGCCAGCAGCTCCCACGGGGGGGTGATATTAAGGGACACTGAAGCTTTCTTT
CDR3aa: CASSSHGGVILRDTEAFF

d_gene: NA
v_gene: TRBV7-2
j_gene: TRBJ2-1
abundance: NA
CDR3nt: TGTGCCAGCAGCTCTGTCGGAGTTGGTGAGCAGTTCTTC
CDR3aa: CASSSVGVGEQFF

d_gene: TRBD2
v_gene: TRBV19
j_gene: TRBJ2-1
abundance: NA
CDR3nt: TGTGCCAGTAGTATAGTAGCGGGAGGCTTCGATGAGCAGTTCTTC
CDR3aa: CASSIVAGGFDEQFF

d_gene: NA
v_gene: TRBV7-2
j_gene: TRBJ1-2
abundance: NA
CDR3nt: TGTGCCAGCAGCTTCGGGCGTGACGGCTACACCTTC
CDR3aa: CASSFGRDGYTF

d_gene: NA
v_gene: TRBV6-1
j_gene: TRBJ2-2
abundance: NA
CDR3nt: TGTGCCAGCAGTGATGGGGTCCACACCGGGGAGCTGTTTTTT
CDR3aa: CASSDGVHTGELFF

d_gene: NA
v_gene: TRBV5-4
j_gene: TRBJ2-5
abundance: NA
CDR3nt: TGTGCCAGCAGCTTGGGGTCCGGGGAGACCCAGTACTTC
CDR3aa: CASSLGSGETQYF

d_gene: NA
v_gene: TRBV11-2
j_gene: TRBJ2-5
abundance: NA
CDR3nt: TGTGCCAGCAGCTTAGATTACTACGAGACCCAGTACTTC
CDR3aa: CASSLDYYETQYF

d_gene: TRBD2
v_gene: TRBV11-3
j_gene: TRBJ2-3
abundance: NA
CDR3nt: TGTGCCAGCAGCGTCGCTAGCGGGAGCAGTACAGATACGCAGTATTTT
CDR3aa: CASSVASGSSTDTQYF

d_gene: NA
v_gene: TRBV2
j_gene: TRBJ2-7
abundance: NA
CDR3nt: TGTGCCAGCAGTGGGTCGGACAGCGTCTACGAGCAGTACTTC
CDR3aa: CASSGSDSVYEQYF

d_gene: NA
v_gene: TRBV5-4
j_gene: TRBJ2-2
abundance: NA
CDR3nt: TGTGCCAGCATCGAGGGGAACACCGGGGAGCTGTTTTTT
CDR3aa: CASIEGNTGELFF

d_gene: NA
v_gene: TRBV25-1
j_gene: TRBJ2-2
abundance: NA
CDR3nt: TGTGCCAGCAGTGAATTAGGGGGGAGGGACACCGGGGAGCTGTTTTTT
CDR3aa: CASSELGGRDTGELFF

d_gene: TRBD2
v_gene: TRBV27
j_gene: TRBJ2-2
abundance: NA
CDR3nt: TGTGCCAGCAGTTTAGGAAAAAGCGGGAGGGCCCACGGGGAGCTGTTTTTT
CDR3aa: CASSLGKSGRAHGELFF

d_gene: NA
v_gene: TRBV5-1
j_gene: TRBJ2-7
abundance: NA
CDR3nt: TGCGCCAGCAGCCCCATGGACATAAACGAGCAGTACTTC
CDR3aa: CASSPMDINEQYF

d_gene: TRBD1
v_gene: TRBV7-9
j_gene: TRBJ1-1
abundance: few
CDR3nt: TGTGCCAGCAGCTTAGACCAGGGGGTTGAAGCTTTCTTT
CDR3aa: CASSLDQGVEAFF

d_gene: NA
v_gene: TRBV23-1
j_gene: TRBJ2-5
abundance: NA
CDR3nt: TGCGCCAGCAGTCAATCGCCTACTGGGGGTTTGAAAGAGACCCAGTACTTC
CDR3aa: CASSQSPTGGLKETQYF

d_gene: NA
v_gene: TRBV5-1
j_gene: TRBJ2-5
abundance: NA
CDR3nt: TGCGCCAGCAGCTTGGAGCAAGAGACCCAGTACTTC
CDR3aa: CASSLEQETQYF

d_gene: TRBD2
v_gene: TRBV5-6
j_gene: TRBJ2-3
abundance: NA
CDR3nt: TGTGCCAGCAGCCTGGGCCCGACTAGCGGGAGGGTTACAGATACGCAGTATTTT
CDR3aa: CASSLGPTSGRVTDTQYF

d_gene: NA
v_gene: TRBV5-8
j_gene: TRBJ2-3
abundance: NA
CDR3nt: TGTGCCAGCAGCACCTCGGGGTCCACAGATACGCAGTATTTT
CDR3aa: CASSTSGSTDTQYF

d_gene: NA
v_gene: TRBV7-9
j_gene: TRBJ1-2
abundance: NA
CDR3nt: TGTGCCAGCAGCTTCGAGACGGCAGGTAGCGGCTACACCTTC
CDR3aa: CASSFETAGSGYTF

d_gene: NA
v_gene: TRBV5-8
j_gene: TRBJ1-1
abundance: once
CDR3nt: TGTGCCAGCAGACAGGGAGGGAGCACTGAAGCTTTCTTT
CDR3aa: CASRQGGSTEAFF

d_gene: TRBD1
v_gene: TRBV27
j_gene: TRBJ2-7
abundance: once
CDR3nt: TGTGCCAGCAGTTCCATGGGACAGGGGCCCCGGCGCCCCGAGCAGTACTTC
CDR3aa: CASSSMGQGPRRPEQYF

d_gene: NA
v_gene: TRBV9
j_gene: TRBJ2-1
abundance: NA
CDR3nt: TGTGCCAGCAATCGAGCGGCCAACAATGAGCAGTTCTTC
CDR3aa: CASNRAANNEQFF

d_gene: NA
v_gene: TRBV9
j_gene: TRBJ2-1
abundance: NA
CDR3nt: TGTGCCAGCAGCGGGGCTCCTGATAGGGGTGAGCAGTTCTTC
CDR3aa: CASSGAPDRGEQFF

d_gene: NA
v_gene: TRBV7-2
j_gene: TRBJ1-2
abundance: NA
CDR3nt: TGTGCCAGCAGCTTATCTTACGGCAGAGGGTATGGCTACACCTTC
CDR3aa: CASSLSYGRGYGYTF

d_gene: NA
v_gene: TRBV20-1
j_gene: TRBJ2-5
abundance: NA
CDR3nt: TGCAGTGTTGAGAGAGAGACCCAGTACTTC
CDR3aa: CSVERETQYF

d_gene: NA
v_gene: TRBV27
j_gene: TRBJ1-1
abundance: NA
CDR3nt: TGTGCCAGCAGTTGGGGGAAAAGGACTGAAGCTTTCTTT
CDR3aa: CASSWGKRTEAFF

d_gene: NA
v_gene: TRBV29-1
j_gene: TRBJ1-2
abundance: NA
CDR3nt: TGCAGCGTTGCGGGGACCTATGGCTACACCTTC
CDR3aa: CSVAGTYGYTF

d_gene: TRBD1
v_gene: TRBV27
j_gene: TRBJ1-3
abundance: NA
CDR3nt: TGTGCCAGCAGTTCACAGGGGATCCAGGCAAACACCATATATTTT
CDR3aa: CASSSQGIQANTIYF

d_gene: NA
v_gene: TRBV5-1
j_gene: TRBJ1-1
abundance: NA
CDR3nt: TGCGCCAGCAGCTATTACGCTGGGGGTCTGATGGACACTGAAGCTTTCTTT
CDR3aa: CASSYYAGGLMDTEAFF

d_gene: NA
v_gene: TRBV10-1
j_gene: TRBJ2-7
abundance: once
CDR3nt: TGCGCCAGCAGTAGTACTCGGGACCGAGGGGGCTACGAGCAGTACTTC
CDR3aa: CASSSTRDRGGYEQYF

d_gene: NA
v_gene: TRBV7-2
j_gene: TRBJ1-2
abundance: once
CDR3nt: TGTGCCAGCAGCCCAGGGGTAGGATCCAGCTATGGCTACACCTTC
CDR3aa: CASSPGVGSSYGYTF

d_gene: NA
v_gene: TRBV5-1
j_gene: TRBJ2-5
abundance: few
CDR3nt: TGCGCCAGCAGTCGGGGTTTCAATGAAGTAGAGACCCAGTACTTC
CDR3aa: CASSRGFNEVETQYF